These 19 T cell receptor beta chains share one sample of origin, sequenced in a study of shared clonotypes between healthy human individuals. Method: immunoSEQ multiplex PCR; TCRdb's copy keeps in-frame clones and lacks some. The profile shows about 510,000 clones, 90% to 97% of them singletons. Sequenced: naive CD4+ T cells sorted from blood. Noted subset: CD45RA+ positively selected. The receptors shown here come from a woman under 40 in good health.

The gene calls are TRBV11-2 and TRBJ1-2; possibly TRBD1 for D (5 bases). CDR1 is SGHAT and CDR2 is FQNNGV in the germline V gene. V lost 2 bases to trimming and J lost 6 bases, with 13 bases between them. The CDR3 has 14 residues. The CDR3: CASSLQWTDNGYTF. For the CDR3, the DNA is TGTGCCAGCAGCTTACAATGGACGGACAATGGCTACACCTTC.

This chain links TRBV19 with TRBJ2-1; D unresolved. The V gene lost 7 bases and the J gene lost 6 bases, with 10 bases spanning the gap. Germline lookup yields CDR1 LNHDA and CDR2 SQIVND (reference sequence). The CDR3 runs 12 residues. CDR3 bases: TGTGCCAGTACCAAGGCTGGCAATGAGCAGTTCTTC. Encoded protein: CASTKAGNEQFF.

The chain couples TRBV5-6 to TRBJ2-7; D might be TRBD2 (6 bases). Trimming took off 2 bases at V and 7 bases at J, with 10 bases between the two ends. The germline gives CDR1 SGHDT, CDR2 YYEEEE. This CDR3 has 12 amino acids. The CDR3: CASSFTGGEQYF. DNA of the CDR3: TGTGCCAGCAGCTTTACCGGGGGTGAGCAGTACTTC.

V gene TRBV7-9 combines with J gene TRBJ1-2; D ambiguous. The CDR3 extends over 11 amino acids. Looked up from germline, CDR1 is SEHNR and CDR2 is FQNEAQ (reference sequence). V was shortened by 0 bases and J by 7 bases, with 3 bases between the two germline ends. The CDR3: CASSLAGGYTF. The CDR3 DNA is TGTGCCAGCAGCTTAGCGGGTGGCTACACCTTC. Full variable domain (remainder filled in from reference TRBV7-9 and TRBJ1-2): DTGVSQNPRHKITKRGQNVTFRCDPISEHNRLYWYRQTLGQGPEFLTYFQNEAQLEKSRLLSDRFSAERPKGSFSTLEIQRTEQGDSAMYLCASSLAGGYTFGSGTRLTVV.

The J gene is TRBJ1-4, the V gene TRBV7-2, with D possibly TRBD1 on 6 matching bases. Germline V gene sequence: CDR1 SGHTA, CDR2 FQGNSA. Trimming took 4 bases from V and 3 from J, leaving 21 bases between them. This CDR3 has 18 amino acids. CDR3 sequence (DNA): TGTGCCAGCAGCTCCCCCAACAGGGTGCCGGCGGCTAATGAAAAACTGTTTTTT. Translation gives CASSSPNRVPAANEKLFF.

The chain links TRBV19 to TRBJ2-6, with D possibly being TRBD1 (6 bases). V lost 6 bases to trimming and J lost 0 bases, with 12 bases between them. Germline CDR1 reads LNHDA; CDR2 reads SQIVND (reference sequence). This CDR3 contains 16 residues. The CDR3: CASRRGTSSGANVLTF. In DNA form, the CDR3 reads TGTGCCAGTAGAAGAGGGACAAGCTCTGGGGCCAACGTCCTGACTTTC.

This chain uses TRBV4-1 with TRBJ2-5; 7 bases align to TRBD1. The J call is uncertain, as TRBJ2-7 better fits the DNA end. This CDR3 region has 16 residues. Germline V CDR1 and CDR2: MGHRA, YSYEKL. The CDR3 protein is CASSQTMDRISYEQYF. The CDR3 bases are TGCGCCAGCAGCCAAACTATGGACAGGATCTCCTACGAGCAGTACTTC.

CDR3 region: CASSSQGRLGGYTF. CDR3 sequence (DNA): TGTGCCAGCAGTTCACAGGGGCGGTTGGGTGGCTACACCTTC. The V call is TRBV6-5, the J call TRBJ1-2, with TRBD1 identical over 7 bases. The CDR3 is made up of 14 amino acids. Germline-derived CDR1 and CDR2 are MNHEY and SVGAGI. J was trimmed by 7 bases and V by 4 bases; bases with no gene match: 9.

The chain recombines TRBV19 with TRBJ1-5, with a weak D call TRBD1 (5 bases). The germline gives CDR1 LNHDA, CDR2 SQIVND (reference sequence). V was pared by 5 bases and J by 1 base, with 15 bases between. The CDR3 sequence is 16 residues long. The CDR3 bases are TGTGCCAGTAGTGCCGGTTGGGGGGGGAGCAATCAGCCCCAGCATTTT. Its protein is CASSAGWGGSNQPQHF.

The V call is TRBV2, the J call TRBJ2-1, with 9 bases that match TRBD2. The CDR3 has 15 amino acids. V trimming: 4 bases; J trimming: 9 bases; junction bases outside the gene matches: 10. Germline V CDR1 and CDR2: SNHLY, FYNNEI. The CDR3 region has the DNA TGTGCCAGCAGTGTGGGACTAGCCTCGTCGCGTGAGCAGTTCTTC. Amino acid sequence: CASSVGLASSREQFF.

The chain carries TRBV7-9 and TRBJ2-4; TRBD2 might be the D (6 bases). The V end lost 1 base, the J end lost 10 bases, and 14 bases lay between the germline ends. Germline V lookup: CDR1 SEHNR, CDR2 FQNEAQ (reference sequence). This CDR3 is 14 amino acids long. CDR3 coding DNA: TGTGCCAGCAGCTTAGGGACTACCAAAAGTATTCAGTACTTC. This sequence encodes CASSLGTTKSIQYF. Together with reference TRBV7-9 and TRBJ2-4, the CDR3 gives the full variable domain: DTGVSQNPRHKITKRGQNVTFRCDPISEHNRLYWYRQTLGQGPEFLTYFQNEAQLEKSRLLSDRFSAERPKGSFSTLEIQRTEQGDSAMYLCASSLGTTKSIQYFGAGTRLSVL.

CDR3: CASSIEGQGFGNTIYF. For the CDR3, the DNA is TGTGCCAGTAGTATAGAGGGACAGGGATTTGGAAACACCATATATTTT. This chain joins TRBV19 and TRBJ1-3, with TRBD1 matching over 9 bases. CDR3 length equals 16 residues. The V gene's germline CDR1 is LNHDA and CDR2 SQIVND (reference sequence). Trimming cost V 0 bases and J 3 bases; bases outside gene matches: 3.

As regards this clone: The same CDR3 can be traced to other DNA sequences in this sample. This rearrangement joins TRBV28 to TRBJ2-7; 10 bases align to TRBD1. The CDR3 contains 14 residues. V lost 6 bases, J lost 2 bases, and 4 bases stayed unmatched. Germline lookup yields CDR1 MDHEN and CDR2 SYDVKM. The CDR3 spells CASRPGQGTYEQYF. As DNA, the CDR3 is TGTGCCAGCAGACCGGGACAGGGGACCTACGAGCAGTACTTC.

The CDR3 nucleotides are TGTGCCATCAAGCCTGCAACTAATGAAAAACTGTTTTTT. Translated, it gives CAIKPATNEKLFF. This chain joins TRBV2 and TRBJ1-4; D is ambiguous. V was clipped by 10 bases and J by 0 bases, with 9 bases between them. The CDR3 consists of 13 residues. Germline V lookup: CDR1 SNHLY, CDR2 FYNNEI.

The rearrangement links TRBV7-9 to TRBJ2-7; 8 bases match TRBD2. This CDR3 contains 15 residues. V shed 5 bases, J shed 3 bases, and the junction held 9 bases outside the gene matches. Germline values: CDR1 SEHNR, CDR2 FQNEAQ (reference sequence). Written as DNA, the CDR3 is TGTGCCAGCAGCCTAAGCGGGGGCAGGCTCTACGAGCAGTACTTC. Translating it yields CASSLSGGRLYEQYF.

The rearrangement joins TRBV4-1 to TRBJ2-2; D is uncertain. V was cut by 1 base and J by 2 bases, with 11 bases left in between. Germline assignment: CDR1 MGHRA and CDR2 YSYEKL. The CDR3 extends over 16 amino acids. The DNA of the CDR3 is TGCGCCAGCAGCCAAGGGGTTTTATCAAACACCGGGGAGCTGTTTTTT. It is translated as CASSQGVLSNTGELFF.

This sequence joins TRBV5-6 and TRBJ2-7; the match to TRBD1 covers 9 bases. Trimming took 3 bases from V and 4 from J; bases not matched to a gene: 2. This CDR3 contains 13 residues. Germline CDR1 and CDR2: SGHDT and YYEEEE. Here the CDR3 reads CASSSTGGYEQYF. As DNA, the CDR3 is TGTGCCAGCAGCTCGACAGGGGGTTACGAGCAGTACTTC.

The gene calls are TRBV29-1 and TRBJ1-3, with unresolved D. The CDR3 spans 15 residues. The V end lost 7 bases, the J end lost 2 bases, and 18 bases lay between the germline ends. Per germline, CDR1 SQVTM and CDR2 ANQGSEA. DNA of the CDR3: TGCAGCGCCCTGATCCGCCAAGAAGCTGGAAACACCATATATTTT. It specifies CSALIRQEAGNTIYF. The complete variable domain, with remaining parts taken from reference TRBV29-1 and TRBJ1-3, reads SAVISQKPSRDICQRGTSLTIQCQVDSQVTMMFWYRQQPGQSLTLIATANQGSEATYESGFVIDKFPISRPNLTFSTLTVSNMSPEDSSIYLCSALIRQEAGNTIYFGEGSWLTVV.

The CDR3 spells CASSLSFVRLNSPLHF. The CDR3 bases are TGTGCCAGCAGTTTATCTTTCGTCAGGCTCAATTCACCCCTCCACTTT. The chain is built from TRBV27 and TRBJ1-6, with D uncertain. Germline assignment: CDR1 MNHEY and CDR2 SMNVEV (reference sequence). V lost 0 bases and J 7 bases, leaving 13 bases between the germline ends. This CDR3 is 16 amino acids long.